Here is one T cell receptor (beta chain) with its context. This sample stems from a study of control samples from healthy donors and cancer patients. Clones were sequenced by immunoSEQ multiplex PCR, and TCRdb holds only the in-frame ones, with some missing. The sample consists of roughly 120,000 clones, roughly 94% of them appearing once. V dropped 8 bases and J dropped 2 bases, with 13 bases sitting between them. Per the germline V gene, CDR1 is MNHEY and CDR2 is SVGAGI. This CDR3 spans 14 amino acids. This chain connects TRBV6-5 to TRBJ2-4, with D uncertain. The sequence derives from a man aged 25-45 years in good health. Source material: blood. The CDR3 loop reads CASSRPGPKNIQYF. The CDR3, as DNA: TGTGCCAGCTCCCGGCCCGGGCCCAAAAACATTCAGTACTTC.